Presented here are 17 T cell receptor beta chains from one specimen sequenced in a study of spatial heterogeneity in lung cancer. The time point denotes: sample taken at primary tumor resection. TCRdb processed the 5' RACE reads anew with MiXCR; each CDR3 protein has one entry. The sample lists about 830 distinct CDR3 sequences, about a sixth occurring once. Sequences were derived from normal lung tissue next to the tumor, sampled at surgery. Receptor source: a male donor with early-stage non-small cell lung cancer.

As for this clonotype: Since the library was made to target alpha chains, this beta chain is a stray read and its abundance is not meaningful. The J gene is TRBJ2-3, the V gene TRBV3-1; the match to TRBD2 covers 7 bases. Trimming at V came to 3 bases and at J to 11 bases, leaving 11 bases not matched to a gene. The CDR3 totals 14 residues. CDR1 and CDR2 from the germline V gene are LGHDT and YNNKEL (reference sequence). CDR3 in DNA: TGTGCCAGCAGCCACGCCTCTTCTAGCGGCTTGCAGTATTTT. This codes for CASSHASSSGLQYF.

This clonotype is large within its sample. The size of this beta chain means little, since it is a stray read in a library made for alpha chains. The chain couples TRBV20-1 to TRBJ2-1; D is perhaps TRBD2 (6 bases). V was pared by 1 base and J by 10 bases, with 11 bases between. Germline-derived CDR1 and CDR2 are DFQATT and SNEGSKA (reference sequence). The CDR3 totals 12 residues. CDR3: CSARAGTDEQFF. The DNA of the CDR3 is TGCAGTGCTAGAGCCGGGACTGACGAGCAGTTCTTC.

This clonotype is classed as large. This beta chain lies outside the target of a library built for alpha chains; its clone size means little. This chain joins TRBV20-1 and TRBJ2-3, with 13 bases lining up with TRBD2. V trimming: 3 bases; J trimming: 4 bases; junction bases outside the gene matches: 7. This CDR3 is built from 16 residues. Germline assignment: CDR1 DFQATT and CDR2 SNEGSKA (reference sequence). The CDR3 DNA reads TGCAGTGCTAGGAAGAGGACTAGCGGGAGCGCAGATACGCAGTATTTT. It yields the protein CSARKRTSGSADTQYF.

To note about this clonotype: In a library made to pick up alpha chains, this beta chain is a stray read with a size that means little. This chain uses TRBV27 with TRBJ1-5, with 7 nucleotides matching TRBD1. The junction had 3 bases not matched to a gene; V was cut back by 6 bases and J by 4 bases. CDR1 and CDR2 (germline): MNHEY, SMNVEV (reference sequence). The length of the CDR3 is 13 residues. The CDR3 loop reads CASRGTANQPQHF. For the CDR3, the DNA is TGTGCCAGCAGAGGGACAGCTAATCAGCCCCAGCATTTT.

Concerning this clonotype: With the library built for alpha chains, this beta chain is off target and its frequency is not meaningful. The CDR3 loop reads CASSRAGEETQFF. The DNA of the CDR3 is TGCGCCAGCAGCCGGGCAGGGGAAGAGACCCAGTTCTTC. The gene calls are TRBV4-1 and TRBJ2-1; D may be TRBD1 (6 bases). This CDR3 comprises 13 residues. The germline V gene has CDR1 MGHRA and CDR2 YSYEKL. Trimming removed 4 bases at V and 13 bases at J, with 17 bases between.

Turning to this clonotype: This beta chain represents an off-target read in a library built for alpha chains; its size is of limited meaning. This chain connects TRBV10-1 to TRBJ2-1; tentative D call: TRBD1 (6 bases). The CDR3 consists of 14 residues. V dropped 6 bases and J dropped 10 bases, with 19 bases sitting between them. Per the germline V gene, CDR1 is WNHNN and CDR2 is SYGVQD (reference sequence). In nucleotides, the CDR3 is TGCGCCAGCAGCTCCGGCTCTGGGGGCAAAGAGCAGTTCTTC. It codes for CASSSGSGGKEQFF.

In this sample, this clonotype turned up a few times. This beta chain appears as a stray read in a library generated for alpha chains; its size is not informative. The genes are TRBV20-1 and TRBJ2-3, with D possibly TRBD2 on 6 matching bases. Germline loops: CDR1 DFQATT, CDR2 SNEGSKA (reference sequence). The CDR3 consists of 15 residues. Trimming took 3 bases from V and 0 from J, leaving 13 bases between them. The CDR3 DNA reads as TGCAGTGCTAGGGCTAGCGCCCTGAGCACAGATACGCAGTATTTT. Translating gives CSARASALSTDTQYF.

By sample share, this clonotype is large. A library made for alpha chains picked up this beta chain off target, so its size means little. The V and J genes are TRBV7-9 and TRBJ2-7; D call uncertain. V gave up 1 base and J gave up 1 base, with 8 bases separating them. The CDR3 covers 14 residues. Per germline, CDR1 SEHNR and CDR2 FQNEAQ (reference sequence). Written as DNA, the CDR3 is TGTGCCAGCAGCTTAGTCGGAGAGTCCTACGAGCAGTACTTC. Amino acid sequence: CASSLVGESYEQYF.

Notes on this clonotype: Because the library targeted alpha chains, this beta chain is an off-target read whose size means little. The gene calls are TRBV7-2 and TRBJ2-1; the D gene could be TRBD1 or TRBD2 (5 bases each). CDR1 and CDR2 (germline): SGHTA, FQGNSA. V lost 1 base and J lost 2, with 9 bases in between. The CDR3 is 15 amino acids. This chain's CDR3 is CASSLEQGAYNEQFF. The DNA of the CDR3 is TGTGCCAGCAGCTTAGAGCAGGGAGCCTACAATGAGCAGTTCTTC.

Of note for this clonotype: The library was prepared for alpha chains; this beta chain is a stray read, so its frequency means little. CDR3 bases: TGCAGTGCTAGGGGACTCCACTCGGAGCAGTACTTC. Residues: CSARGLHSEQYF. This chain uses TRBV20-1 with TRBJ2-7; possibly TRBD2 for D (6 bases). CDR3 length: 12 amino acids. V lost 3 bases, J lost 7 bases, and 13 bases lay in between. Germline CDR1 is DFQATT and CDR2 is SNEGSKA (reference sequence).

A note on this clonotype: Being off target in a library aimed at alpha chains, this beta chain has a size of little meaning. The CDR3 here is CASCLGVNTLQETQYF. The CDR3 DNA reads as TGCGCCAGCTGCCTCGGGGTGAACACCCTCCAAGAGACCCAGTACTTC. The chain joins TRBV5-1 to TRBJ2-5, with a possible D match to TRBD2 (5 bases). Germline CDR1 is SGHRS and CDR2 is YFSETQ. The CDR3 covers 16 residues. The V gene lost 7 bases and the J gene lost 1 base, with 20 bases spanning the gap.

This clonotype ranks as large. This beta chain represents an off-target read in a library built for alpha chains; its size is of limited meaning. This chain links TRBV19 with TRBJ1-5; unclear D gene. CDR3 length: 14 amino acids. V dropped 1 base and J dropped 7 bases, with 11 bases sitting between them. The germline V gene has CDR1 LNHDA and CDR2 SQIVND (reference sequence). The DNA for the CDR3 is TGTGCCAGTAGTATAGCGGAGGAGCGCCAGCCCCAGCATTTT. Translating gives CASSIAEERQPQHF.

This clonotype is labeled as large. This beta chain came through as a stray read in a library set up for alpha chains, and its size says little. As DNA, the CDR3 is TGTGCCAGCAGTTACTCGAGTTCTAGCGGGACCACAGATACGCAGTATTTT. Residues: CASSYSSSSGTTDTQYF. The chain combines TRBV6-6 with TRBJ2-3; 9 bases map to TRBD2. In germline, CDR1 is MNHNY, CDR2 SVGAGI (reference sequence). The CDR3 is 17 amino acids. The V gene end was trimmed by 0 bases and the J gene end by 2 bases; junction bases not matched to a gene: 6.

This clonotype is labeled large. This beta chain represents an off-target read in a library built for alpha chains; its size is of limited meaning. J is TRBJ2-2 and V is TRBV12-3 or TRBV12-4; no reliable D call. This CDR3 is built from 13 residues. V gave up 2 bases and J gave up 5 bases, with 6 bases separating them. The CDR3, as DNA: TGTGCCAGCAGTTTATTGGGTACCGGGGAGCTGTTTTTT. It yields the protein CASSLLGTGELFF.

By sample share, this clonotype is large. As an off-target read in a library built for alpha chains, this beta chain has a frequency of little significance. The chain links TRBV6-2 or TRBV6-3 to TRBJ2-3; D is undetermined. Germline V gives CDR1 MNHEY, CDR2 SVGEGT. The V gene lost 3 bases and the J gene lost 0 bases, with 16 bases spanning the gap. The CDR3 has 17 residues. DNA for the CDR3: TGTGCCAGCAGTTATCAAGACGGAAGATATAGCACAGATACGCAGTATTTT. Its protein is CASSYQDGRYSTDTQYF.

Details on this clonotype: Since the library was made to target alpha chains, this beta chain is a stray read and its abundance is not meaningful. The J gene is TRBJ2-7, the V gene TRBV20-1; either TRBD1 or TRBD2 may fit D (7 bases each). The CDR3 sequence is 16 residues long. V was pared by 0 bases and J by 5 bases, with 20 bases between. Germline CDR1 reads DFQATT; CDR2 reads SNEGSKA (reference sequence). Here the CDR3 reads CSARDRGEGARNEQYF. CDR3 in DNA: TGCAGTGCTAGAGATCGAGGGGAGGGGGCGCGGAACGAGCAGTACTTC.

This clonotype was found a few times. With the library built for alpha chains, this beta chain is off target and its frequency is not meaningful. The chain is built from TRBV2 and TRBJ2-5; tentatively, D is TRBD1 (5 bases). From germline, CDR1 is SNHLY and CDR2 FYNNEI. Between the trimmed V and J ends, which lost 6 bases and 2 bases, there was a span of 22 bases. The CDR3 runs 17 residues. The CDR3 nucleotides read TGTGCCAGCAGCCAGAGAGTGCCAACAGGCCCTCAAGAGACCCAGTACTTC. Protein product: CASSQRVPTGPQETQYF.